The present TCR beta chain was sequenced within a study of cytomegalovirus exposure and HLA in healthy donors. Primers for the PCR totalled 60 Vbeta and 13 Jbeta. This table comes from immunoSEQ multiplex PCR, and its TCRdb copy is limited to in-frame clones, with some not included. The sample includes 140,000 to 150,000 clones, over 60% of them seen just once. The clonotype originates from a man aged 40-50 years in good health and CMV-seronegative. The material sequenced was PBMCs.

The CDR3 DNA reads as TGTGCCAGCGGAAGGGCGGGGGTGGCAGATACGCAGTATTTT. Translated: CASGRAGVADTQYF. This chain joins TRBV7-9 and TRBJ2-3; 7 bases line up with TRBD2. The CDR3 runs to 14 residues. Per germline, CDR1 SEHNR and CDR2 FQNEAQ (reference sequence). The J segment lost 4 bases and the V segment lost 8 bases, leaving 9 bases of the junction unmatched.